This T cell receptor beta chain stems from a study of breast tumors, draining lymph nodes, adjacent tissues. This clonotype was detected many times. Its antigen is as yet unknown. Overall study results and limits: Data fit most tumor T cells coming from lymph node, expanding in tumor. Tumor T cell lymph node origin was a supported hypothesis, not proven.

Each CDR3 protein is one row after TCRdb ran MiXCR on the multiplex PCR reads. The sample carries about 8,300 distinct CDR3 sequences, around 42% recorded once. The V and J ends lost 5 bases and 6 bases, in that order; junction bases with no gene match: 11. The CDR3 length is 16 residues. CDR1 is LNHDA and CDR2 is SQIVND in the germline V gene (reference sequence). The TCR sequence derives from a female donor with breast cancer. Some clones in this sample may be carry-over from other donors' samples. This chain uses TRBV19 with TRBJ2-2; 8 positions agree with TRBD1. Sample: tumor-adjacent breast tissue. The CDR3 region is CASSARTGTGAGELFF. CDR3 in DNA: TGTGCCAGTAGTGCACGTACCGGGACAGGCGCCGGGGAGCTGTTTTTT.